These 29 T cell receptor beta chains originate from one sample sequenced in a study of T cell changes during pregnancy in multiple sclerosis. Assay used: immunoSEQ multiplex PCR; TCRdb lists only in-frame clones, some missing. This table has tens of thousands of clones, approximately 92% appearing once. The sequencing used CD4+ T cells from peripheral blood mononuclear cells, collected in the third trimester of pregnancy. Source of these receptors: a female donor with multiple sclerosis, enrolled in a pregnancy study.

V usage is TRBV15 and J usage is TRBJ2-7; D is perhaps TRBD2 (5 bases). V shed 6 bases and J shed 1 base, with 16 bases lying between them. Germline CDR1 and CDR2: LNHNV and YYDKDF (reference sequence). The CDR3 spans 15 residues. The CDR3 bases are TGTGCCACCAGTTCCAGGCGGGCCCTGTCCTACGAGCAGTACTTC. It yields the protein CATSSRRALSYEQYF. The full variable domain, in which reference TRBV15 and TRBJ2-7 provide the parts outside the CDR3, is DAMVIQNPRYQVTQFGKPVTLSCSQTLNHNVMYWYQQKSSQAPKLLFHYYDKDFNNEADTPDNFQSRRPNTSFCFLDIRSPGLGDTAMYLCATSSRRALSYEQYFGPGTRLTVT.

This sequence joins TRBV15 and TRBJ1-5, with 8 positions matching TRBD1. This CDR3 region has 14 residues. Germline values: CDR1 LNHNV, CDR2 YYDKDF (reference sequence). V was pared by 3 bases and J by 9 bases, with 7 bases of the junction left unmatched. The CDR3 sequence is CATSSGQGLSPQHF. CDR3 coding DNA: TGTGCCACCAGCAGTGGACAGGGCTTATCGCCCCAGCATTTT.

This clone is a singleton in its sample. The CDR3 DNA follows: TGTGCCAGCAGCGGAGGGCTCCTCACAGATACGCAGTATTTT. Amino acid sequence: CASSGGLLTDTQYF. V and J are TRBV28 and TRBJ2-3; D might be TRBD2 (6 bases). There are 14 residues in the CDR3. CDR1 MDHEN and CDR2 SYDVKM come from the germline V gene. V lost 6 bases and J 2 bases, leaving 12 bases between the germline ends.

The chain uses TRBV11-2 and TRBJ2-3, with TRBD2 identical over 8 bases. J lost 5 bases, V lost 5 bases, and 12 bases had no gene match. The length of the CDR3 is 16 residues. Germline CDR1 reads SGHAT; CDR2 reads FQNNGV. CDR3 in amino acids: CASSHPGGGLGDTQYF. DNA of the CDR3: TGTGCCAGCAGCCACCCGGGGGGGGGCCTCGGAGATACGCAGTATTTT.

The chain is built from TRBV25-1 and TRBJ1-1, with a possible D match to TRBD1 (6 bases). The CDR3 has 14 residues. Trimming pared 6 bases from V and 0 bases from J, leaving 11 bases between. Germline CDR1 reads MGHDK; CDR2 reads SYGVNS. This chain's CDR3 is CASRDRTLNTEAFF. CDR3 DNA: TGTGCCAGCAGGGACAGAACTTTGAACACTGAAGCTTTCTTT.

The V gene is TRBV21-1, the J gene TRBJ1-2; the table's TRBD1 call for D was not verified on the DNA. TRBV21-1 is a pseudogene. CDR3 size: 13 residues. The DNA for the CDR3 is TGTGCCAGCAGCAAAGTCAGTATCTATGGCTACACCTTC. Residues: CASSKVSIYGYTF.

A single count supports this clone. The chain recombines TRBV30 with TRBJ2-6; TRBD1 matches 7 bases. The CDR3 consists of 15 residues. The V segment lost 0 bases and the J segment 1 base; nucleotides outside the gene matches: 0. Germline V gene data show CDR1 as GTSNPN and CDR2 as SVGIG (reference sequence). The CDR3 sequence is CAWSVRGSGANVLTF. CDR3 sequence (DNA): TGTGCCTGGAGTGTCAGGGGGTCTGGGGCCAACGTCCTGACTTTC.

CDR3 protein: CASRRGGMDRGYTGELFF. The CDR3 DNA reads TGTGCCAGCAGGAGGGGGGGGATGGACAGGGGCTACACCGGGGAGCTGTTTTTT. This chain uses TRBV2 with TRBJ2-2; 9 bases align to TRBD1. Germline values: CDR1 SNHLY, CDR2 FYNNEI. This CDR3 has 18 amino acids. With V trimmed by 6 bases and J by 3 bases, 14 bases remained unmatched.

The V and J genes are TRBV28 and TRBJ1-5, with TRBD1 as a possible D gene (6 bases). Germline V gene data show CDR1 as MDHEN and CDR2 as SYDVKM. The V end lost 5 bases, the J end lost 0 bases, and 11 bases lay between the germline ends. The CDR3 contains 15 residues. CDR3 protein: CASSKAGDSNQPQHF. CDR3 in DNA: TGTGCCAGCAGTAAGGCAGGGGATAGCAATCAGCCCCAGCATTTT.

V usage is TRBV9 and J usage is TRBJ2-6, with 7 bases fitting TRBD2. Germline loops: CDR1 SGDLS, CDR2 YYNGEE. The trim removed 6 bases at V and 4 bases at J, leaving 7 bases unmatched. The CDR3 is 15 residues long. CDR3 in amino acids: CASTGGALGANVLTF. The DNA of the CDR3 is TGTGCCAGCACGGGAGGAGCGCTAGGGGCCAACGTCCTGACTTTC.

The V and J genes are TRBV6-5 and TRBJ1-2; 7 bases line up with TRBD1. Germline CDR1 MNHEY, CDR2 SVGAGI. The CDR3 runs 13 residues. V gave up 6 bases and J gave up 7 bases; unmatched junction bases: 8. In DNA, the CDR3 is TGTGCCAGCAGCCTGGACAGGATCGTTGGCTACACCTTC. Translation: CASSLDRIVGYTF.

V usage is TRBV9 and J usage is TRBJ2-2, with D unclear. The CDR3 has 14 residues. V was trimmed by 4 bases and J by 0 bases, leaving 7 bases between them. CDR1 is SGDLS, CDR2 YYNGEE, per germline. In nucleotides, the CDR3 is TGTGCCAGCAGCAAGAGTCCGAACACCGGGGAGCTGTTTTTT. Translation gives CASSKSPNTGELFF. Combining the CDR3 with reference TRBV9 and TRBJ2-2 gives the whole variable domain DSGVTQTPKHLITATGQRVTLRCSPRSGDLSVYWYQQSLDQGLQFLIQYYNGEERAKGNILERFSAQQFPDLHSELNLSSLELGDSALYFCASSKSPNTGELFFGEGSRLTVL.

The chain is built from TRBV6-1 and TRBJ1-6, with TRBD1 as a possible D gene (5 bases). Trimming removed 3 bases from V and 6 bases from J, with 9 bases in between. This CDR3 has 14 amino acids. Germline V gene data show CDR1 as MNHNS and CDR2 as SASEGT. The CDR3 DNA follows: TGTGCCAGCAGTGACAGGGCGGCTAATTCACCCCTCCACTTT. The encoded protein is CASSDRAANSPLHF.

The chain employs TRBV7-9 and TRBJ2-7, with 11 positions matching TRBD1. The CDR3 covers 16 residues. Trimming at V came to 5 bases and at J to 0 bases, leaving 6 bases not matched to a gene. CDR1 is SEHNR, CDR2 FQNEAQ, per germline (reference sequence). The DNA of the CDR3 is TGTGCCAGCAGCATAGGACAGGGGGCTAGCTCCTACGAGCAGTACTTC. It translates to CASSIGQGASSYEQYF.

CDR3 sequence: CASSFGALGVPSYGYTF. CDR3 DNA sequence: TGCGCCAGCAGCTTTGGAGCCCTCGGGGTCCCTAGCTATGGCTACACCTTC. V gene TRBV5-1 combines with J gene TRBJ1-2; unclear D gene. This CDR3 has 17 residues. V lost 2 bases and J 4 bases, leaving 21 bases between the germline ends. Germline CDR1 reads SGHRS; CDR2 reads YFSETQ.

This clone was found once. CDR3 residues: CASSLGGGNSYNEQFF. The CDR3, as DNA: TGTGCCAGCAGCTTGGGAGGAGGGAACTCCTACAATGAGCAGTTCTTC. V and J are TRBV5-4 and TRBJ2-1, with D tentatively TRBD2 (6 bases). V gave up 0 bases and J gave up 0 bases, with 10 bases separating them. This CDR3 comprises 16 residues. Germline CDR1 and CDR2: SGHNT and YYREEE (reference sequence).

CDR3 region: CASSDRGNQPQHF. The DNA for the CDR3 is TGTGCCAGCAGTGACAGGGGTAATCAGCCCCAGCATTTT. This rearrangement joins TRBV6-1 to TRBJ1-5; tentative D call: TRBD1 (6 bases). V was clipped by 3 bases and J by 4 bases, with 7 bases between them. This CDR3 region has 13 residues. In germline, CDR1 is MNHNS, CDR2 SASEGT.

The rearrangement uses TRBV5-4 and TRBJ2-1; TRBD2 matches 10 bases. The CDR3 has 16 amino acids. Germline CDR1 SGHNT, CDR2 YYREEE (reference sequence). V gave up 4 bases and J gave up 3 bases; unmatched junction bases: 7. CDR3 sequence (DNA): TGTGCCAGCAGCCTCCCCACTAGCGGGATCTACAATGAGCAGTTCTTC. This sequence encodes CASSLPTSGIYNEQFF.

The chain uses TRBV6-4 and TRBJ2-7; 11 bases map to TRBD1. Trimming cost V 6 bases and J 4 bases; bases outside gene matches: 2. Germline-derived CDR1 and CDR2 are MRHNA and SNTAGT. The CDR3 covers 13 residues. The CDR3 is CASSRDRGYEQYF. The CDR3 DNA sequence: TGTGCCAGCAGCCGGGACAGGGGGTACGAGCAGTACTTC.

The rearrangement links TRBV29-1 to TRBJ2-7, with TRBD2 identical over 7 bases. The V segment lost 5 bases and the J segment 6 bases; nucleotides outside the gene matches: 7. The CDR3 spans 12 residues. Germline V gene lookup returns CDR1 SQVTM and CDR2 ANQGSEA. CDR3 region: CSVSSGTAEQYF. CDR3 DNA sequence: TGCAGCGTTTCGAGCGGGACGGCCGAGCAGTACTTC.

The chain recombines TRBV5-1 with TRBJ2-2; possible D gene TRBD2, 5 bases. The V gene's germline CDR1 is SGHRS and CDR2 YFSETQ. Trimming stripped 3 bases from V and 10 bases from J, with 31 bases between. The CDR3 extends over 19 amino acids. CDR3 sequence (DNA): TGCGCCAGCAGCTCGGACTTTTGGCGCCCTCTAATTAGCCCTGAGGAGCTGTTTTTT. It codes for CASSSDFWRPLISPEELFF.

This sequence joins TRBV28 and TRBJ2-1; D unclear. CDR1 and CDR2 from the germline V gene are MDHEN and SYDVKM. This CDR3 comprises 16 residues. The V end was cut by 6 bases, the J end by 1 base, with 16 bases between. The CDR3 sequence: CASRGSSWNSYNEQFF. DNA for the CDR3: TGTGCCAGCAGGGGCTCAAGCTGGAATTCCTACAATGAGCAGTTCTTC.

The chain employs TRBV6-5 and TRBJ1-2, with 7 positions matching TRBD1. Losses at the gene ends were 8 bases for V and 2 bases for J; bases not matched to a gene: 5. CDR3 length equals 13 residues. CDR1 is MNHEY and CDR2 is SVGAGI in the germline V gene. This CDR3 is CASWGQSNYGYTF. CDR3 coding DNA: TGTGCCAGCTGGGGACAGTCCAACTATGGCTACACCTTC.

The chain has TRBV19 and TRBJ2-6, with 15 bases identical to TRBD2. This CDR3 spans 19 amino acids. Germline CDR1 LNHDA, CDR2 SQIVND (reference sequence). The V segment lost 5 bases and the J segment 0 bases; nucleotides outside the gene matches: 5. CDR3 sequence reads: CASSPSGLAGGSGANVLTF. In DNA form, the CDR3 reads TGTGCCAGTAGTCCCTCGGGACTAGCGGGAGGCTCTGGGGCCAACGTCCTGACTTTC.

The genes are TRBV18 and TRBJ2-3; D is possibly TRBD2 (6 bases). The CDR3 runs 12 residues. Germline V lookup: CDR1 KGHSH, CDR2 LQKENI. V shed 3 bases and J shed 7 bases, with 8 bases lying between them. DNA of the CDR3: TGTGCCAGCTCACCCGGGGGATATACGCAGTATTTT. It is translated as CASSPGGYTQYF.

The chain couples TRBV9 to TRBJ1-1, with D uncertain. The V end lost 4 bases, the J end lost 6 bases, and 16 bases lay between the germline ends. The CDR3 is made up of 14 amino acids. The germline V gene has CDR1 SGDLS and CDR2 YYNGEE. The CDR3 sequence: CASSPGLRWAEAFF. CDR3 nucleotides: TGTGCCAGCAGCCCCGGACTCCGGTGGGCTGAAGCTTTCTTT. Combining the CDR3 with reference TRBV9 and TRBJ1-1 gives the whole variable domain DSGVTQTPKHLITATGQRVTLRCSPRSGDLSVYWYQQSLDQGLQFLIQYYNGEERAKGNILERFSAQQFPDLHSELNLSSLELGDSALYFCASSPGLRWAEAFFGQGTRLTVV.

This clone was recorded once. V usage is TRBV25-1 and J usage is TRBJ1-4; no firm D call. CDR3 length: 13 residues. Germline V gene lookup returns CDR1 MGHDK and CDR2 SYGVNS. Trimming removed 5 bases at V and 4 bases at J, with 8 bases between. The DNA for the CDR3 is TGTGCCAGCAGTTTCTTACTTAATGAAAAACTGTTTTTT. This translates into CASSFLLNEKLFF. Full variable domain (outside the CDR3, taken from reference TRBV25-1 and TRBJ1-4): EADIYQTPRYLVIGTGKKITLECSQTMGHDKMYWYQQDPGMELHLIHYSYGVNSTEKGDLSSESTVSRIRTEHFPLTLESARPSHTSQYLCASSFLLNEKLFFGSGTQLSVL.

The CDR3 sequence: CASSVGTHGYTF. As DNA, the CDR3 is TGTGCCAGCAGTGTCGGGACACATGGCTACACCTTC. This sequence joins TRBV6-1 and TRBJ1-2, with D maybe TRBD1 (6 bases). The CDR3 consists of 12 residues. The germline V gene has CDR1 MNHNS and CDR2 SASEGT. Trimming removed 4 bases at V and 6 bases at J, with 9 bases between.

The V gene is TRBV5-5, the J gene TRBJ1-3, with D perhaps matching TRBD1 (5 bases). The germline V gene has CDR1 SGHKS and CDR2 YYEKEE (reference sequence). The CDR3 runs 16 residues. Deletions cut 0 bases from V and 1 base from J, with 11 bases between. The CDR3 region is CASSLVGQGSGNTIYF. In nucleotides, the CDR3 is TGTGCCAGCAGCTTGGTGGGGCAGGGATCTGGAAACACCATATATTTT.